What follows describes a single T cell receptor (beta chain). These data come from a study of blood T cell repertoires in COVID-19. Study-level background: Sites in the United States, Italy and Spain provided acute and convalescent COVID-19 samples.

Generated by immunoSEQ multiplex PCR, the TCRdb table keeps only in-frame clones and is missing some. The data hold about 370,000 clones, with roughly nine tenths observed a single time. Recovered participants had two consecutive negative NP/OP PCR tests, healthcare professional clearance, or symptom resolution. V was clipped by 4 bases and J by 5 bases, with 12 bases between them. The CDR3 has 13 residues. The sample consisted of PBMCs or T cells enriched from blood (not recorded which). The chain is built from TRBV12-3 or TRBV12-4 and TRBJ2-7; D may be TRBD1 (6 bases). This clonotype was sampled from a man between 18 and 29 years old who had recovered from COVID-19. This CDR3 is CASSSQGKHEQYF. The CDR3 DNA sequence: TGTGCCAGCAGTTCACAGGGAAAACACGAGCAGTACTTC.